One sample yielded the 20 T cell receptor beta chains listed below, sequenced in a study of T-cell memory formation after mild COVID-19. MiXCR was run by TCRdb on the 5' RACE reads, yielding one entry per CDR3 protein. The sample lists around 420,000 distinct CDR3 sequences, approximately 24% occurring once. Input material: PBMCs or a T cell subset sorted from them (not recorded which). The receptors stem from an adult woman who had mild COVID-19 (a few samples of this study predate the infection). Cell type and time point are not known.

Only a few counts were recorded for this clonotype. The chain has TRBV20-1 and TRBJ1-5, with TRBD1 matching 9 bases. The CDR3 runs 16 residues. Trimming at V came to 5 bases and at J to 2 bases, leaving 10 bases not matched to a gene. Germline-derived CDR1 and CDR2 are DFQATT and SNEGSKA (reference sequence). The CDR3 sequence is CSAPHPQGARNQPQHF. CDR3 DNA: TGCAGTGCTCCACACCCACAGGGGGCTCGCAATCAGCCCCAGCATTTT.

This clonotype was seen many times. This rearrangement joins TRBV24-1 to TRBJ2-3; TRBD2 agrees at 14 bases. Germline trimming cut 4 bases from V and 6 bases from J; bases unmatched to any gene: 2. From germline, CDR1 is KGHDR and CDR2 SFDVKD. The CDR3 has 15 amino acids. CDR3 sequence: CATSDRTSGRDTQYF. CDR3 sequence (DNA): TGTGCCACCAGTGACCGGACTAGCGGGAGGGATACGCAGTATTTT.

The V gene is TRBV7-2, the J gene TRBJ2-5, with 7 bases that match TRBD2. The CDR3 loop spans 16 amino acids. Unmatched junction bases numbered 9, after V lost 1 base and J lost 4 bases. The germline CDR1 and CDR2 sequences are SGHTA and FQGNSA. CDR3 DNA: TGTGCCAGCAGCTTAGGGGGGAGGGCAGTATCAGAGACCCAGTACTTC. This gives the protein CASSLGGRAVSETQYF.

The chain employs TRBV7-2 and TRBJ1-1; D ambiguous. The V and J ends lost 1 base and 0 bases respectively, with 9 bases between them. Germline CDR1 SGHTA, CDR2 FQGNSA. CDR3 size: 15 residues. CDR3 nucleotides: TGTGCCAGCAGCTTAGGAGTAGCCCTGAACACTGAAGCTTTCTTT. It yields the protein CASSLGVALNTEAFF.

CDR3 DNA sequence: TGTGCCAGCAGCTTAGAGACAATCACAGATACGCAGTATTTT. Translating gives CASSLETITDTQYF. The chain couples TRBV7-9 to TRBJ2-3; no definite D call. V was shortened by 1 base and J by 2 bases, with 7 bases between the two germline ends. From germline, CDR1 is SEHNR and CDR2 FQNEAQ (reference sequence). The CDR3 spans 14 residues. Supplemented by reference TRBV7-9 and TRBJ2-3, the full variable domain reads DTGVSQNPRHKITKRGQNVTFRCDPISEHNRLYWYRQTLGQGPEFLTYFQNEAQLEKSRLLSDRFSAERPKGSFSTLEIQRTEQGDSAMYLCASSLETITDTQYFGPGTRLTVL.

CDR3 DNA: TGTGCCATCAGTGAGTCGGCAGATAGCAATCAGCCCCAGCATTTT. This sequence encodes CAISESADSNQPQHF. This chain joins TRBV10-3 and TRBJ1-5; no clear D. CDR1 and CDR2 from the germline V gene are ENHRY and SYGVKD. The V end lost 0 bases, the J end lost 0 bases, and 6 bases lay between the germline ends. CDR3 length: 15 residues.

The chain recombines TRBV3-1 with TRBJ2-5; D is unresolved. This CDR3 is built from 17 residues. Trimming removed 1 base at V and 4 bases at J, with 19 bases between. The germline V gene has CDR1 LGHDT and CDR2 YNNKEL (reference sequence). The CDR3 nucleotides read TGTGCCAGCAGCCAAGGACGGCACGGAAGTAAGAGAGAGACCCAGTACTTC. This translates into CASSQGRHGSKRETQYF.

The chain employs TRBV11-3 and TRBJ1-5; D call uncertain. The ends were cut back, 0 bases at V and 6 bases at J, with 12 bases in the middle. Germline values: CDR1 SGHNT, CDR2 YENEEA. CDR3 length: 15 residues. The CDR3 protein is CASSLDRSPGQPQHF. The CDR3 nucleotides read TGTGCCAGCAGCTTAGATCGGAGTCCCGGTCAGCCCCAGCATTTT.

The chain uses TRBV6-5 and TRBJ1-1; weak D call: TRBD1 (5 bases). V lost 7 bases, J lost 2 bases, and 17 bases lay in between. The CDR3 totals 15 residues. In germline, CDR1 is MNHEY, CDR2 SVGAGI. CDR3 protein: CASKKGTRANTEAFF. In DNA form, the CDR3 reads TGTGCCAGCAAGAAGGGTACCAGGGCAAACACTGAAGCTTTCTTT.

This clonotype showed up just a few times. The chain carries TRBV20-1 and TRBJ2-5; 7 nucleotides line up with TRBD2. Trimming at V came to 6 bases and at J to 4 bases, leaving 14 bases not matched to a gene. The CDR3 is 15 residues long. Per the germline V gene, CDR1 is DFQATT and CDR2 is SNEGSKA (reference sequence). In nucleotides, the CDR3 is TGCAGTGCCCCGGCAGCGATAGCGGGCCCAGAGACCCAGTACTTC. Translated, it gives CSAPAAIAGPETQYF.

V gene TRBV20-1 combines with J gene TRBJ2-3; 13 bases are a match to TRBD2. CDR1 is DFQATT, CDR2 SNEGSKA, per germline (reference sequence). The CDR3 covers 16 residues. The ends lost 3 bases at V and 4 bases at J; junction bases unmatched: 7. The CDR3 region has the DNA TGCAGTGCTAGTGGCCGACTAGCGGGGGGTCCAGATACGCAGTATTTT. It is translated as CSASGRLAGGPDTQYF.

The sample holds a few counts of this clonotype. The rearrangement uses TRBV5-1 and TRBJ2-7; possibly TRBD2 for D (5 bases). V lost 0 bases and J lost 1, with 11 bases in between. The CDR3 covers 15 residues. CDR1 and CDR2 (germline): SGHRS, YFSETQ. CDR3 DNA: TGCGCCAGCAGCTTGGCATTGAGGGATTCCTACGAGCAGTACTTC. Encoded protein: CASSLALRDSYEQYF.

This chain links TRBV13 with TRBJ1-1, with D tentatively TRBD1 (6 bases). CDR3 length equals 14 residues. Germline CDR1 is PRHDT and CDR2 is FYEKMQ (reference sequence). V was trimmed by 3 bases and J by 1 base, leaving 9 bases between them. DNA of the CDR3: TGTGCCAGCAGCTTCCCGACAGGGAACACTGAAGCTTTCTTT. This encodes CASSFPTGNTEAFF.

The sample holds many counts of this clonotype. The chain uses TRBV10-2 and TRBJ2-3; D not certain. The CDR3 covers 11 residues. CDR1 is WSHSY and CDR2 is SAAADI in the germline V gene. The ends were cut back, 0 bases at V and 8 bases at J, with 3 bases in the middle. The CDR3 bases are TGCGCCAGCAGTGAGTCGGGTACGCAGTATTTT. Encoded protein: CASSESGTQYF.

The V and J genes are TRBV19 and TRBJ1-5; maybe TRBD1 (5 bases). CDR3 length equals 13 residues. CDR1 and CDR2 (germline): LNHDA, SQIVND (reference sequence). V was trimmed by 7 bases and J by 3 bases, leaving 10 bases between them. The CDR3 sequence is CASTRGVNQPQHF. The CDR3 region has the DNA TGTGCCAGTACCAGAGGGGTCAATCAGCCCCAGCATTTT.

CDR3 coding DNA: TGTGCCAGCAGTTACGGGGGGTACCAAGAGACCCAGTACTTC. Translation gives CASSYGGYQETQYF. The rearrangement uses TRBV6-6 and TRBJ2-5; D possibly corresponds to TRBD2 (6 bases). CDR3 length equals 14 residues. Germline loops: CDR1 MNHNY, CDR2 SVGAGI (reference sequence). The V end lost 2 bases, the J end lost 0 bases, and 7 bases lay between the germline ends.

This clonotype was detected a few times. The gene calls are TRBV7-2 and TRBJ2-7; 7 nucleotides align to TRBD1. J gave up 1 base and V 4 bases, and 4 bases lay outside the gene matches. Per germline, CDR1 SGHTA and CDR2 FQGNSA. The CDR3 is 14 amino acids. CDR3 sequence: CASSSRQGSYEQYF. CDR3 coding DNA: TGTGCCAGCAGCTCCCGACAGGGTTCCTACGAGCAGTACTTC.

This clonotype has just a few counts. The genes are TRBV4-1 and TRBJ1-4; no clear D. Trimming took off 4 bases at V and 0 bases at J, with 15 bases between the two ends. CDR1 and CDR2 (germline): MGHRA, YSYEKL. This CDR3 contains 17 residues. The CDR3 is CASSPGPQRATNEKLFF. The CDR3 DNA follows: TGCGCCAGCAGCCCCGGCCCCCAAAGAGCAACTAATGAAAAACTGTTTTTT.

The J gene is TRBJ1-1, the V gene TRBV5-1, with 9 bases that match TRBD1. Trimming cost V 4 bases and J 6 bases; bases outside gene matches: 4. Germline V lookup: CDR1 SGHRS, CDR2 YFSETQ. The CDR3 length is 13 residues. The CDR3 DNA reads TGCGCCAGCAGCCTCGGGACAGGGTCTGAAGCTTTCTTT. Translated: CASSLGTGSEAFF.

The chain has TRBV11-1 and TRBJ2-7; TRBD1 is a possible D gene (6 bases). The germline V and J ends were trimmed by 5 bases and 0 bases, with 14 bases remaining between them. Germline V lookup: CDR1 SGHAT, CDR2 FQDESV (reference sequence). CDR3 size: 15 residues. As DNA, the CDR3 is TGTGCCAGCAGCACCAACAGGGCTTCCTCCTACGAGCAGTACTTC. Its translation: CASSTNRASSYEQYF. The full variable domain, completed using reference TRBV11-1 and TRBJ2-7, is EAEVAQSPRYKITEKSQAVAFWCDPISGHATLYWYRQILGQGPELLVQFQDESVVDDSQLPKDRFSAERLKGVDSTLKIQPAELGDSAMYLCASSTNRASSYEQYFGPGTRLTVT.